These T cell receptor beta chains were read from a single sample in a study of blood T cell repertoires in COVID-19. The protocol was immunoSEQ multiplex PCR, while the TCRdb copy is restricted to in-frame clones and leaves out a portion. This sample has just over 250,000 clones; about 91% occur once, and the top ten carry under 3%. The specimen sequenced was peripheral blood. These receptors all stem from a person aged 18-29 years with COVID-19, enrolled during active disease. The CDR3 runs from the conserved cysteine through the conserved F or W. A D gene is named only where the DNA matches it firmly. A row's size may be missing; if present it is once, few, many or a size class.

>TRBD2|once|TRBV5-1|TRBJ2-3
CASSSLRRLATISSTDTQYF
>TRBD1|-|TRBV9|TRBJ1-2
CASSVRGLDGYTF
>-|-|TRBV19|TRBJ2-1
CASSSGMYNEQFF
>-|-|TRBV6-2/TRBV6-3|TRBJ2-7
CASSYVAGRTYEQYF
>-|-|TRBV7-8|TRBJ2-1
CASSRDRGGEEQFF
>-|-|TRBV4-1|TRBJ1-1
CASSQDRGGTEAFF
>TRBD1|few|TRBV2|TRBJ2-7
CASFSSRDSPYEQYF
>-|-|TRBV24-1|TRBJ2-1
CATSDLLEQFF
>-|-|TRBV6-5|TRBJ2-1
CASSLNQEEQFF
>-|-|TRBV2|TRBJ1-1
CASSGDWDEAFF
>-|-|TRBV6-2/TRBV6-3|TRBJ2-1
CASSLGLYNEQFF
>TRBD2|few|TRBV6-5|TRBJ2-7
CASRTGLASYEQYF
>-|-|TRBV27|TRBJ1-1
CASSFGPNTEAFF
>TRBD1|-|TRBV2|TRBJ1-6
CASSSTGGAKSPLHF
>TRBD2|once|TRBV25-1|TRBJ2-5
CASSERLAGVRQETQYF
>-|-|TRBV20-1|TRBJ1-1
CRPGNTEAFF
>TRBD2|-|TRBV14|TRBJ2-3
CASSQSIGTSGRYTQYF
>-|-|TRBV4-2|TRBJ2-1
CASSPAVGHNEQFF
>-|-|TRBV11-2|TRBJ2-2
CASSLSLSTTGELFF
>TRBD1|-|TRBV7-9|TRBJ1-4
CASSLGTGGYGNEKLFF
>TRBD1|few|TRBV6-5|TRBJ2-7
CASSYSSDRDYEQYF
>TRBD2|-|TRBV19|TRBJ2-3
CASSKLAGAQDTQYF
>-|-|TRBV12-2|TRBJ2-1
CASRSPVGLALLSLVVPYNEQFF
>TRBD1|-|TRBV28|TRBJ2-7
CASSDGTGDEQYF
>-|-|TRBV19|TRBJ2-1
CASSIGGGQSSMYNEQFF
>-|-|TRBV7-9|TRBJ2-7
CASSLTTTGPLYEQYF
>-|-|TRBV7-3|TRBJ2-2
CASSFSQGGAGELFF
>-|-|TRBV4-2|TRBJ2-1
CASSTGIPNEQFF
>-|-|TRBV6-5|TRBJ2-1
CASSPGQIYNEQFF
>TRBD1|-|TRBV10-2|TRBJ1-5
CASSAPFGTGSNQPQHF